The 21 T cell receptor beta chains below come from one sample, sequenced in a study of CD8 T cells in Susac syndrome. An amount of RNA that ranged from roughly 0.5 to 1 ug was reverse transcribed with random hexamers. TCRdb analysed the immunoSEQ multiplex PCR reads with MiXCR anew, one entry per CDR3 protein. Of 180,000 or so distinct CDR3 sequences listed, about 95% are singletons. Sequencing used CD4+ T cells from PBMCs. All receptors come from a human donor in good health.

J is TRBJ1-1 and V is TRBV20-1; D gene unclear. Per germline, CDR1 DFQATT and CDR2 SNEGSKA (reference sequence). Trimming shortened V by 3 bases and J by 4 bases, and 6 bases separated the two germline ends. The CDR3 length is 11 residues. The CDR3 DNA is TGCAGTGCTAGTTGGGTCACTGAAGCTTTCTTT. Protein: CSASWVTEAFF.

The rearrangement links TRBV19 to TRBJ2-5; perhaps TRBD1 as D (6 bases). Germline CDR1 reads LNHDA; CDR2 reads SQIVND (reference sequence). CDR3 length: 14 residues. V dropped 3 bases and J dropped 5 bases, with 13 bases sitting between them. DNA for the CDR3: TGTGCCAGTAGTATCATGGGCCAGGGGGAGACCCAGTACTTC. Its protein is CASSIMGQGETQYF. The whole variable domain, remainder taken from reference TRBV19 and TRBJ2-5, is DGGITQSPKYLFRKEGQNVTLSCEQNLNHDAMYWYRQDPGQGLRLIYYSQIVNDFQKGDIAEGYSVSREKKESFPLTVTSAQKNPTAFYLCASSIMGQGETQYFGPGTRLLVL.

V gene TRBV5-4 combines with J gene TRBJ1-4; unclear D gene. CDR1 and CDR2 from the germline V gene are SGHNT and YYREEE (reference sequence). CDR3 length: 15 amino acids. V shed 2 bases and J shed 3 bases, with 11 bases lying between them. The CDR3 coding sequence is TGTGCCAGCAGCTTCTATCAGCGGGCTAATGAAAAACTGTTTTTT. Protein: CASSFYQRANEKLFF.

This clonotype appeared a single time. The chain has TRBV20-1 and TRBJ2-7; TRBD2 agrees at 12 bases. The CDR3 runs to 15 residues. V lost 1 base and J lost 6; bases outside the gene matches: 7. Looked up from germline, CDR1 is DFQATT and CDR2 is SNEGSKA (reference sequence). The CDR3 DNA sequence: TGCAGTGCTAGAGGGCTAGCGGGAGGGCCGGGCGAGCAGTACTTC. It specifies CSARGLAGGPGEQYF.

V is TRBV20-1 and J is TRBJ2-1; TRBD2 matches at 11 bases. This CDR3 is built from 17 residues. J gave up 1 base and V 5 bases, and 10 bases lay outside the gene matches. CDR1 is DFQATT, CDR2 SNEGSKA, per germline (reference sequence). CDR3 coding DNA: TGCAGTGCTTTGACTAGCGGGACTACTTCGTCCTACAATGAGCAGTTCTTC. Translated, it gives CSALTSGTTSSYNEQFF.

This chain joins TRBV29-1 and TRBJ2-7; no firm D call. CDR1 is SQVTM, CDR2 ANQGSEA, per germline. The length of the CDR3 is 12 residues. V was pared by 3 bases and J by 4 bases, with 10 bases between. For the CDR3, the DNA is TGCAGCGTTGACAGGCCTGGGTACGAGCAGTACTTC. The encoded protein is CSVDRPGYEQYF.

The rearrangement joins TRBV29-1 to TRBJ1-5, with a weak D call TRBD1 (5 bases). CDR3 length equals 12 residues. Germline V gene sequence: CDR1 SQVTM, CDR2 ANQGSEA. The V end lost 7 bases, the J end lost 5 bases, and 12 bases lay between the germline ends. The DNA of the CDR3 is TGCAGCGCCCGAGTAGGGGATCAGCCCCAGCATTTT. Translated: CSARVGDQPQHF.

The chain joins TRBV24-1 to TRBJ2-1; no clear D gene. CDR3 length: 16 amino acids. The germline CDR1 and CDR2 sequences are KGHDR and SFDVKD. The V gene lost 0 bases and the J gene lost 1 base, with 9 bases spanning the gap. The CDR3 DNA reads TGTGCCACCAGTGATTTGCCCTCCAAATCCTACAATGAGCAGTTCTTC. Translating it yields CATSDLPSKSYNEQFF.

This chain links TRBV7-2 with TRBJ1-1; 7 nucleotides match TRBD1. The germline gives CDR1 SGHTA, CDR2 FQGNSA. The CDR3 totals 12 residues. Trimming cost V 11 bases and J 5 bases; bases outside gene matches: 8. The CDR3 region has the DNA TGTGCCGGCCGAGGGGGCCGGACTGAAGCTTTCTTT. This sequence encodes CAGRGGRTEAFF. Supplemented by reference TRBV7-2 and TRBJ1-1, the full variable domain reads GAGVSQSPSNKVTEKGKDVELRCDPISGHTALYWYRQSLGQGLEFLIYFQGNSAPDKSGLPSDRFSAERTGGSVSTLTIQRTQQEDSAVYLCAGRGGRTEAFFGQGTRLTVV.

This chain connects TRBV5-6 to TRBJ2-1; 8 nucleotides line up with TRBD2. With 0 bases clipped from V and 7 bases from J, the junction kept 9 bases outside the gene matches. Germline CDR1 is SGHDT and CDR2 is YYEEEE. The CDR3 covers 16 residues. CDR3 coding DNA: TGTGCCAGCAGCTTGGGAGCGGGAGCGGTCGTGAATGAGCAGTTCTTC. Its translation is CASSLGAGAVVNEQFF.

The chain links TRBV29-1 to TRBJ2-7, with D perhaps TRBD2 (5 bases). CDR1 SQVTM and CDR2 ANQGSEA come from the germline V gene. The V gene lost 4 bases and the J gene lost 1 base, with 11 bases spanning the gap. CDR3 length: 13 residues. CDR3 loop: CSVAVSGSYEQYF. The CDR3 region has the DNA TGCAGCGTTGCGGTAAGCGGATCCTACGAGCAGTACTTC.

CDR3 coding DNA: TGTGCCAGCAGCTTGGGGGGTAGGACTGAAGCTTTCTTT. It specifies CASSLGGRTEAFF. The V and J genes are TRBV11-1 and TRBJ1-1; a possible D gene is TRBD1 (5 bases). Trimming cost V 3 bases and J 5 bases, with 10 bases left between them. Germline values: CDR1 SGHAT, CDR2 FQDESV (reference sequence). The CDR3 spans 13 residues.

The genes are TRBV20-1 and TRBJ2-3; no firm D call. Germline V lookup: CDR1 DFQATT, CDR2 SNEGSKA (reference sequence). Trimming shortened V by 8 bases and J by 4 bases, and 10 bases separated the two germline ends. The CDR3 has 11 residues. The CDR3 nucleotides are TGCAGTACCTGGGCGGCAGATACGCAGTATTTT. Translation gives CSTWAADTQYF.

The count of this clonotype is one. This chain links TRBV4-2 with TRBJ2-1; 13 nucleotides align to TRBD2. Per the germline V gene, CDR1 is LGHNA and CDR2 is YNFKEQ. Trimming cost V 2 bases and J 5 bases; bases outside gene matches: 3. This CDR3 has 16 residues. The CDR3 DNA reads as TGTGCCAGCAGCCAAATAGGGACTAGCGGGGACAATGAGCAGTTCTTC. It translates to CASSQIGTSGDNEQFF.

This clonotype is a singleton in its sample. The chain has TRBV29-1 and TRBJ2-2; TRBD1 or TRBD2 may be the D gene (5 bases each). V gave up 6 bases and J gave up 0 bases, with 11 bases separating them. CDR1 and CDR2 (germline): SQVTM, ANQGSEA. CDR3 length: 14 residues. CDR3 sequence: CSVAGTANTGELFF. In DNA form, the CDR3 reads TGCAGCGTGGCCGGGACCGCGAACACCGGGGAGCTGTTTTTT.

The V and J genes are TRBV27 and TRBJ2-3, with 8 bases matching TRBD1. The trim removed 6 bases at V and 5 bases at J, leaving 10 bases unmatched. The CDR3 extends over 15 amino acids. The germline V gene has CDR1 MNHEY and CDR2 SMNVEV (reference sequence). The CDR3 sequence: CASSRRPQGEDTQYF. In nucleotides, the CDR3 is TGTGCCAGCAGCCGACGCCCACAGGGGGAAGATACGCAGTATTTT.

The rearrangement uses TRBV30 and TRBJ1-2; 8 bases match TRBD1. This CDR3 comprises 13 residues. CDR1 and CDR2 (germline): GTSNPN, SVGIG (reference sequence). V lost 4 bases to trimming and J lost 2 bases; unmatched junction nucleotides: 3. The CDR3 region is CAWNSGGNYGYTF. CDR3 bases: TGTGCCTGGAATTCAGGGGGCAACTATGGCTACACCTTC.

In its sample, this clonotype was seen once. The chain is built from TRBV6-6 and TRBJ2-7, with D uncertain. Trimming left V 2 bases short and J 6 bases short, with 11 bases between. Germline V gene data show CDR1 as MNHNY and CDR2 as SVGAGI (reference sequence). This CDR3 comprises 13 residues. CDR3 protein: CASSYGTVREQYF. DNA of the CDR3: TGTGCCAGCAGTTACGGCACTGTCCGCGAGCAGTACTTC.

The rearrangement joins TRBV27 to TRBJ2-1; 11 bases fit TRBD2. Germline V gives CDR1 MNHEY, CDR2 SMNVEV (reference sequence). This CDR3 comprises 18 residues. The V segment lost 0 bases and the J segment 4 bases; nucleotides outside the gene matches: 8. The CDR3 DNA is TGTGCCAGCAGTTTATCGATATTAGCGGGAGGGCTATACAATGAGCAGTTCTTC. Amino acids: CASSLSILAGGLYNEQFF.

DNA of the CDR3: TGTGCCAGCGGATCCTTAGCGGGAGTAAACGAGCAGTACTTC. As protein: CASGSLAGVNEQYF. The chain has TRBV7-9 and TRBJ2-7, with TRBD2 matching over 9 bases. Germline lookup yields CDR1 SEHNR and CDR2 FQNEAQ (reference sequence). The CDR3 length is 14 residues. V trimming: 8 bases; J trimming: 5 bases; junction bases outside the gene matches: 10.

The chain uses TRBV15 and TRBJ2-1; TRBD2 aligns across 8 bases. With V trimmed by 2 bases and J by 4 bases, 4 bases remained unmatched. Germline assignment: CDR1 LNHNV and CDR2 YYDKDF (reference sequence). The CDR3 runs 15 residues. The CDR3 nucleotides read TGTGCCACCAGCAGACGACTAGCGCTTTACAATGAGCAGTTCTTC. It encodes CATSRRLALYNEQFF.